The sequence of this T cell receptor beta chain was determined in a study of T-cell memory formation after mild COVID-19. Study-wide background: Largely donor-specific TCR clusters were found.

cDNA libraries for TCR alpha and TCR beta, carrying sample barcodes and UMIs, came from 5'RACE with constant-segment primers. TCRdb reanalysed the 5' RACE reads using MiXCR and keeps one entry per CDR3 protein. Among approximately 390,000 distinct CDR3 sequences listed, approximately 15% were seen once. There are a few counts of this clonotype. V shed 3 bases and J 4 bases; nucleotides not matched to a gene: 9. Germline CDR1 is SGHRS and CDR2 is YFSETQ. The CDR3 sequence is 15 residues long. Sequencing was carried out using PBMCs or a T cell subset sorted from them (not recorded which). J is TRBJ2-5 and V is TRBV5-1; 7 nucleotides match TRBD1. This clonotype was obtained from a man aged 18-30 years who had mild COVID-19 (a few samples of this study predate the infection). Cell type and time point are not known. CDR3 region: CASSSGFDRAETQYF. The CDR3 bases are TGCGCCAGCAGCTCCGGTTTTGACAGGGCAGAGACCCAGTACTTC.